This entry lists 17 T cell receptor beta chains sequenced from one sample in a study of T cells after yellow fever vaccination. TCRdb redid the calling of the 5' RACE reads with MiXCR, one entry per CDR3 protein. The sample gives about 300,000 distinct CDR3 sequences, around 8.6% of which show up once; 3% to 4% is in the top ten. Material: CD4+ T cells sorted from PBMCs, obtained 5 days after the yellow fever booster vaccination. Every receptor here comes from a man aged 18 to 29 who received the YFV17D yellow fever vaccine.

This chain uses TRBV7-2 with TRBJ1-6; TRBD1 is a possible D gene (5 bases). The CDR3 runs 13 residues. V shed 5 bases and J shed 9 bases, with 11 bases lying between them. Germline V gives CDR1 SGHTA, CDR2 FQGNSA. This CDR3 is CASSPRQFSPLHF. CDR3 coding DNA: TGTGCCAGCAGCCCTCGACAGTTTTCACCCCTCCACTTT.

Ten or more counts support this clonotype. CDR3 bases: TGTGCCAGCAGTTCGGATTACAAAAACATTCAGTACTTC. As protein: CASSSDYKNIQYF. J is TRBJ2-4 and V is TRBV5-6, with D uncertain. The CDR3 runs to 13 residues. Germline CDR1 SGHDT, CDR2 YYEEEE. V was clipped by 5 bases and J by 3 bases, with 9 bases between them.

The V gene is TRBV5-1, the J gene TRBJ1-2; the match to TRBD1 covers 9 bases. Germline CDR1 SGHRS, CDR2 YFSETQ. J lost 0 bases, V lost 4 bases, and 7 bases had no gene match. The CDR3 covers 16 residues. CDR3 residues: CASSTGTGSPNYGYTF. The CDR3 coding sequence is TGCGCCAGCAGCACCGGGACAGGGTCGCCTAACTATGGCTACACCTTC.

This clonotype was seen more than once but under ten times. J is TRBJ2-3 and V is TRBV15, with 7 bases aligning to TRBD2. The CDR3 runs to 15 residues. V was pared by 5 bases and J by 2 bases, with 7 bases of the junction left unmatched. Germline CDR1 and CDR2: LNHNV and YYDKDF (reference sequence). The CDR3 sequence is CATSVRDYLTDTQYF. CDR3 DNA sequence: TGTGCCACCAGCGTCCGGGACTACCTCACAGATACGCAGTATTTT. The full variable domain, its missing parts supplied by reference TRBV15 and TRBJ2-3, is DAMVIQNPRYQVTQFGKPVTLSCSQTLNHNVMYWYQQKSSQAPKLLFHYYDKDFNNEADTPDNFQSRRPNTSFCFLDIRSPGLGDTAMYLCATSVRDYLTDTQYFGPGTRLTVL.

This chain connects TRBV4-1 to TRBJ2-3; D may be TRBD2 (6 bases). The CDR3 contains 18 residues. V was pared by 1 base and J by 1 base, with 18 bases between. The germline V gene has CDR1 MGHRA and CDR2 YSYEKL. The DNA for the CDR3 is TGCGCCAGCAGCCAAGTATGGGTTTCGCGGGGTCGCACAGATACGCAGTATTTT. This gives the protein CASSQVWVSRGRTDTQYF.

This clonotype came up a few times. V and J are TRBV6-5 and TRBJ2-5, with D perhaps matching TRBD2 (7 bases). V lost 4 bases and J 7 bases, leaving 19 bases between the germline ends. Germline lookup yields CDR1 MNHEY and CDR2 SVGAGI. The CDR3 sequence is 15 residues long. CDR3 in amino acids: CASSSQMGGQGTQYF. The CDR3 DNA reads as TGTGCCAGCAGTTCACAAATGGGGGGGCAGGGGACCCAGTACTTC.

V is TRBV12-3 or TRBV12-4 and J is TRBJ1-6; D might be TRBD1 (6 bases). The CDR3 consists of 15 residues. V lost 3 bases and J lost 8, with 14 bases in between. CDR3 DNA: TGTGCCAGCAGTTTGAGGGGGGCCAAGTATTCACCCCTCCACTTT. This translates into CASSLRGAKYSPLHF.

This sequence joins TRBV6-2 or TRBV6-3 and TRBJ1-1; D ambiguous. Between the trimmed V and J ends, which lost 7 bases and 6 bases, there was a span of 9 bases. This CDR3 is 11 amino acids long. Germline CDR1 reads MNHEY; CDR2 reads SVGEGT. This CDR3 is CASTHASEAFF. CDR3 DNA sequence: TGTGCCAGCACCCACGCCTCTGAAGCTTTCTTT.

This clonotype came up many times. The genes are TRBV12-3 or TRBV12-4 and TRBJ2-7; TRBD1 matches 9 bases. The CDR3 consists of 16 residues. After removal of 1 base from V and 5 bases from J, the junction contained 9 bases not matched to a gene. The CDR3 DNA follows: TGTGCCAGCAGTTTAGATGGTACAGGGGGCAACGACGAGCAGTACGTC. The encoded protein is CASSLDGTGGNDEQYV.

This clonotype was counted at least ten times. This chain joins TRBV4-2 and TRBJ2-1; D is unresolved. V gave up 4 bases and J gave up 2 bases, with 15 bases separating them. Germline assignment: CDR1 LGHNA and CDR2 YNFKEQ. This CDR3 has 16 amino acids. CDR3 DNA sequence: TGTGCCAGCAGCCTCAATTCCGCAGGCACCTACAATGAGCAGTTCTTC. Protein: CASSLNSAGTYNEQFF.

This chain connects TRBV19 to TRBJ2-7; the match to TRBD2 covers 7 bases. The length of the CDR3 is 13 residues. In germline, CDR1 is LNHDA, CDR2 SQIVND (reference sequence). V trimming: 9 bases; J trimming: 2 bases; junction bases outside the gene matches: 7. The CDR3: CARPGGGTYEQYF. The DNA of the CDR3 is TGTGCCAGGCCTGGGGGGGGTACCTACGAGCAGTACTTC.

The V call is TRBV6-5, the J call TRBJ2-7; D possibly uses TRBD1 or TRBD2 (5 bases each). Trimming cost V 5 bases and J 1 base, with 21 bases left between them. This CDR3 has 17 residues. Per germline, CDR1 MNHEY and CDR2 SVGAGI. The CDR3 region is CASSRRDLGDPSYEQYF. In DNA form, the CDR3 reads TGTGCCAGCAGTCGCCGGGACCTAGGTGATCCATCCTACGAGCAGTACTTC.

The gene calls are TRBV20-1 and TRBJ2-6, with a possible D match to TRBD2 (6 bases). Trimming took off 5 bases at V and 0 bases at J, with 17 bases between the two ends. The CDR3 sequence is 17 residues long. Germline CDR1 DFQATT, CDR2 SNEGSKA (reference sequence). The CDR3 loop is CSAQPGLTYSGANVLTF. In DNA, the CDR3 is TGCAGTGCTCAGCCGGGACTGACATACTCTGGGGCCAACGTCCTGACTTTC.

In its sample, this clonotype was seen many times. The chain uses TRBV29-1 and TRBJ1-1; no definite D call. The germline gives CDR1 SQVTM, CDR2 ANQGSEA. Trimming pared 1 base from V and 4 bases from J, leaving 10 bases between. The CDR3 extends over 13 amino acids. DNA for the CDR3: TGCAGCGTTGAAGGGTCACCTTTCACTGAAGCTTTCTTT. Its protein is CSVEGSPFTEAFF.

This chain connects TRBV29-1 to TRBJ1-2; TRBD1 matches at 8 bases. This CDR3 spans 17 amino acids. V lost 3 bases to trimming and J lost 2 bases; unmatched junction nucleotides: 14. Germline values: CDR1 SQVTM, CDR2 ANQGSEA. The CDR3 coding sequence is TGCAGCGTTGATTCACGTCGATGGACAGGGAAGAACTATGGCTACACCTTC. Amino acid sequence: CSVDSRRWTGKNYGYTF. Full variable domain (missing parts from reference TRBV29-1 and TRBJ1-2): SAVISQKPSRDICQRGTSLTIQCQVDSQVTMMFWYRQQPGQSLTLIATANQGSEATYESGFVIDKFPISRPNLTFSTLTVSNMSPEDSSIYLCSVDSRRWTGKNYGYTFGSGTRLTVV.

The chain recombines TRBV4-1 with TRBJ2-3, with TRBD1 identical over 9 bases. Germline-derived CDR1 and CDR2 are MGHRA and YSYEKL. This CDR3 has 14 residues. J was trimmed by 5 bases and V by 4 bases; bases with no gene match: 4. The CDR3 protein is CASSLWTGVDTQYF. CDR3 in DNA: TGCGCCAGCAGCCTTTGGACAGGGGTAGATACGCAGTATTTT.

This rearrangement joins TRBV5-4 to TRBJ2-2; 10 bases align to TRBD1. Germline values: CDR1 SGHNT, CDR2 YYREEE (reference sequence). This CDR3 is 15 amino acids long. V lost 3 bases and J lost 3; bases outside the gene matches: 2. The CDR3 spells CASSYDRGHTGELFF. The DNA of the CDR3 is TGTGCCAGCAGCTATGACAGGGGGCACACCGGGGAGCTGTTTTTT. The variable domain in full, with the rest retrieved from reference TRBV5-4 and TRBJ2-2, is ETGVTQSPTHLIKTRGQQVTLRCSSQSGHNTVSWYQQALGQGPQFIFQYYREEENGRGNFPPRFSGLQFPNYSSELNVNALELDDSALYLCASSYDRGHTGELFFGEGSRLTVL.